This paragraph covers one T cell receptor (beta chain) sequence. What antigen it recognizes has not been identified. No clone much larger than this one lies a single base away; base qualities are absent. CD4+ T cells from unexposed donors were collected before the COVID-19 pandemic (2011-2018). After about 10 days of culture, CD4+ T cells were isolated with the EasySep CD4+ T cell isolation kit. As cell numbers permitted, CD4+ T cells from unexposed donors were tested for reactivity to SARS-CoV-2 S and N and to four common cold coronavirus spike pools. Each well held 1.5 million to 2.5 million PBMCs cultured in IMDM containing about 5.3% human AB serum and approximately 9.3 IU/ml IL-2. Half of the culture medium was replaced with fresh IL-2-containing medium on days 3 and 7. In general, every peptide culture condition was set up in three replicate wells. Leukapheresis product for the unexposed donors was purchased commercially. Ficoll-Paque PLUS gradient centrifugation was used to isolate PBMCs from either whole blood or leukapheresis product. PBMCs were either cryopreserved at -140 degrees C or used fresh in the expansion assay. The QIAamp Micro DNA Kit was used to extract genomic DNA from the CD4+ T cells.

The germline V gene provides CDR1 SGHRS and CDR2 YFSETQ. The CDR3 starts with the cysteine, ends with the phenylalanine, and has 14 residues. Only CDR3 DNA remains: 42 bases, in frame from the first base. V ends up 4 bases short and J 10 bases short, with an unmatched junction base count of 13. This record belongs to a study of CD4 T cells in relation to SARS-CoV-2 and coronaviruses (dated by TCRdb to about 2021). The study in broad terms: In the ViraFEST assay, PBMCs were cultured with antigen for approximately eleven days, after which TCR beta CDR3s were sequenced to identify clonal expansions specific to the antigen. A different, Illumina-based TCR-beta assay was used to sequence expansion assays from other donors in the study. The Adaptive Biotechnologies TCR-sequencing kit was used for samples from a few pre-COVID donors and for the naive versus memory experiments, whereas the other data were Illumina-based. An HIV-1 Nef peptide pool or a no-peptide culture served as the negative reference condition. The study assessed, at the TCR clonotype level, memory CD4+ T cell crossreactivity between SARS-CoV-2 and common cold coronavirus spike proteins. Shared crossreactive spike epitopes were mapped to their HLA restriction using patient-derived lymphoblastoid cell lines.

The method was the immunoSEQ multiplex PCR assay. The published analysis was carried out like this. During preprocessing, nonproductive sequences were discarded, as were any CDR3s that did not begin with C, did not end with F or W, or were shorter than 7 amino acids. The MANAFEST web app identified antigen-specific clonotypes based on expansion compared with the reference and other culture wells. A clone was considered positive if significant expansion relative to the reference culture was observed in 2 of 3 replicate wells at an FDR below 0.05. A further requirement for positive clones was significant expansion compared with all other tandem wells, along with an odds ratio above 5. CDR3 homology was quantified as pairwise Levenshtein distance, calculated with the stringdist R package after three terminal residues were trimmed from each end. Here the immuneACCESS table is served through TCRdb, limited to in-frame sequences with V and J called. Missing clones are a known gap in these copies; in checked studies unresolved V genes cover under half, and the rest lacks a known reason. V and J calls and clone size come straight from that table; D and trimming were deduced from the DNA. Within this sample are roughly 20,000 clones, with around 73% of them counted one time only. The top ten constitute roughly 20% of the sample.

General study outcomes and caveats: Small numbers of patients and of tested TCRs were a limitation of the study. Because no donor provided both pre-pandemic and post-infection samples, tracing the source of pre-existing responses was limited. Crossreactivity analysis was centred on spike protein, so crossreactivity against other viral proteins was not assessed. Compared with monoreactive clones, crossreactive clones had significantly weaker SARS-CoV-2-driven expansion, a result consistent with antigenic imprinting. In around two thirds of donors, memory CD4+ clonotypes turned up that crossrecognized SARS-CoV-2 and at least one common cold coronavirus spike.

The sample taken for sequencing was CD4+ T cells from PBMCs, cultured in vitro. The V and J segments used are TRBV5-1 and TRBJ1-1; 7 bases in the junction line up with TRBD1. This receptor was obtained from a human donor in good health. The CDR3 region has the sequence CASSEGTVWGRAFF. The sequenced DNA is TGCGCCAGCAGCGAGGGGACAGTGTGGGGTCGAGCTTTCTTT.